The 32 T cell receptor beta chains given below trace back to one sample, sequenced in a study of breast tumors, draining lymph nodes, adjacent tissues. One entry per CDR3 protein, called by TCRdb with MiXCR from the multiplex PCR reads. The sample records some 100,000 distinct CDR3 sequences, around 21% being singletons. Axillary draining lymph nodes of breast cancer patients supplied the node samples. The sequenced material came from axillary lymph node tissue. The receptors were gathered from a female donor with breast cancer. Some clones in this sample may be carry-over from other donors' samples.

The sample holds many counts of this clonotype. V gene TRBV10-3 combines with J gene TRBJ1-4, with D unresolved. Looked up from germline, CDR1 is ENHRY and CDR2 is SYGVKD. The CDR3 is 13 residues long. Trimming took 4 bases from V and 4 from J, leaving 7 bases between them. CDR3 DNA: TGTGCCATCAGTGCACAGAATAATGAAAAACTGTTTTTT. Its translation is CAISAQNNEKLFF.

The chain has TRBV27 and TRBJ1-5, with 8 bases aligning to TRBD1. With V trimmed by 5 bases and J by 4 bases, 10 bases remained unmatched. CDR3 length: 16 amino acids. Germline V gives CDR1 MNHEY, CDR2 SMNVEV (reference sequence). CDR3 DNA: TGTGCCAGCAGTCGATACAGGACAGGGTCGAATCAGCCCCAGCATTTT. Protein sequence: CASSRYRTGSNQPQHF.

This clonotype was seen at least ten times. V is TRBV25-1 and J is TRBJ2-5; TRBD2 matches 11 bases. The germline gives CDR1 MGHDK, CDR2 SYGVNS. The CDR3 extends over 14 amino acids. V was pared by 8 bases and J by 4 bases, with 6 bases of the junction left unmatched. For the CDR3, the DNA is TGTGCCAGCGGCCTAGCGGGAGGAGGAGAGACCCAGTACTTC. Its translation: CASGLAGGGETQYF.

The chain is built from TRBV10-3 and TRBJ2-7, with 7 bases lining up with TRBD1. V shed 2 bases and J 5 bases; nucleotides not matched to a gene: 3. CDR1 is ENHRY, CDR2 SYGVKD, per germline. This CDR3 comprises 13 residues. The CDR3 DNA sequence: TGTGCCATCAGTGAGAGGGGGCAAAACGAGCAGTACTTC. It translates to CAISERGQNEQYF.

The chain uses TRBV2 and TRBJ2-3; 7 nucleotides line up with TRBD2. This CDR3 has 16 residues. Per germline, CDR1 SNHLY and CDR2 FYNNEI. V lost 7 bases, J lost 5 bases, and 15 bases stayed unmatched. As DNA, the CDR3 is TGTGCCAGCACCCCCTTTCATGGGAGGGCCATAGATACGCAGTATTTT. Translating gives CASTPFHGRAIDTQYF.

This sequence joins TRBV28 and TRBJ1-5; D gene ambiguous. V was cut by 3 bases and J by 6 bases, with 9 bases left in between. Germline-derived CDR1 and CDR2 are MDHEN and SYDVKM. This CDR3 is 13 amino acids long. DNA of the CDR3: TGTGCCAGCAGTTTGGACGGCAGTCAGCCCCAGCATTTT. Its protein product is CASSLDGSQPQHF.

Notes on this clonotype: A read error may be the cause here, since a much bigger clone is one base away. V gene TRBV29-1 combines with J gene TRBJ1-5; tentative D call: TRBD1 (6 bases). Germline values: CDR1 SQVTM, CDR2 ANQGSEA. The CDR3 consists of 12 residues. The CDR3 here is CNVRQGNQPQHF. CDR3 DNA: TGCAACGTACGTCAGGGGAATCAGCCCCAGCATTTT.

This clonotype was found many times. The chain recombines TRBV7-4 with TRBJ1-2; 7 positions match TRBD1. The V segment lost 2 bases and the J segment 1 base; nucleotides outside the gene matches: 1. Germline V gene data show CDR1 as SGHVT and CDR2 as SQSDAQ. This CDR3 is 14 amino acids long. The CDR3 sequence is CASSLQGDNYGYTF. CDR3 DNA sequence: TGTGCCAGCAGCTTACAGGGGGATAACTATGGCTACACCTTC. Supplemented by reference TRBV7-4 and TRBJ1-2, the full variable domain reads GAGVSQSPRYKVAKRGRDVALRCDSISGHVTLYWYRQTLGQGSEVLTYSQSDAQRDKSGRPSGRFSAERPERSVSTLKIQRTEQGDSAVYLCASSLQGDNYGYTFGSGTRLTVV.

This clonotype was recorded many times. The V gene is TRBV5-1, the J gene TRBJ2-5; D is perhaps TRBD2 (6 bases). This CDR3 has 12 amino acids. V lost 6 bases and J 5 bases, leaving 11 bases between the germline ends. From germline, CDR1 is SGHRS and CDR2 YFSETQ. CDR3 sequence reads: CASTLGGETQYF. Written as DNA, the CDR3 is TGCGCCAGCACCCTGGGGGGTGAGACCCAGTACTTC.

This clonotype was seen repeatedly, ten times or more. The chain carries TRBV5-1 and TRBJ2-2, with 8 bases that match TRBD1. V was pared by 3 bases and J by 6 bases, with 10 bases of the junction left unmatched. The CDR3 covers 16 residues. Germline V lookup: CDR1 SGHRS, CDR2 YFSETQ. CDR3 sequence (DNA): TGCGCCAGCAGCTCGCGGGACAGGAGAGGGGCCGGGGAGCTGTTTTTT. It codes for CASSSRDRRGAGELFF.

This clonotype was picked up many times. The gene calls are TRBV7-8 and TRBJ1-2; TRBD1 matches at 10 bases. The CDR3 has 14 residues. Germline V gene data show CDR1 as SGHVS and CDR2 as FQNEAQ. The trim removed 7 bases at V and 2 bases at J, leaving 4 bases unmatched. CDR3 in DNA: TGTGCCAGCAACTCGGGACAGGGGAACTATGGCTACACCTTC. This codes for CASNSGQGNYGYTF.

This clonotype has just a few counts. This chain uses TRBV3-1 with TRBJ2-7; possible D gene TRBD2, 7 bases. The CDR3 spans 14 residues. The germline gives CDR1 LGHDT, CDR2 YNNKEL (reference sequence). V shed 3 bases and J shed 7 bases, with 16 bases lying between them. The CDR3 DNA sequence: TGTGCCAGCAGCCAGAGGGGGGGATTTGAAGAGCAGTACTTC. It specifies CASSQRGGFEEQYF.

This clonotype has only a few counts. The CDR3 DNA reads TGTGCCAGCAGTCGAAATACAGGGAGCAATCAGCCCCAGCATTTT. Residues: CASSRNTGSNQPQHF. V and J are TRBV6-1 and TRBJ1-5, with a weak D call TRBD1 (6 bases). The germline V and J ends were trimmed by 5 bases and 1 base, with 12 bases remaining between them. CDR3 length: 15 amino acids. From germline, CDR1 is MNHNS and CDR2 SASEGT.

This clonotype came up many times. V and J are TRBV7-2 and TRBJ2-2; D not certain. V was clipped by 8 bases and J by 0 bases, with 25 bases between them. Germline values: CDR1 SGHTA, CDR2 FQGNSA. This CDR3 is built from 19 residues. The CDR3 bases are TGTGCCAGCTCCCTCTCCCCTTTCTCGAGAGGACCGAACACCGGGGAGCTGTTTTTT. Translation gives CASSLSPFSRGPNTGELFF.

This clonotype was observed many times. V and J are TRBV12-3 or TRBV12-4 and TRBJ1-3; D remains ambiguous. The CDR3 runs 13 residues. V was pared by 7 bases and J by 4 bases, with 11 bases between. In DNA, the CDR3 is TGTGCCAGCAAGAACGCAGAAGGAAACACCATATATTTT. This translates into CASKNAEGNTIYF.

This clonotype was seen ten or more times. This rearrangement joins TRBV9 to TRBJ1-2; D might be TRBD1 (5 bases). This CDR3 region has 18 residues. From germline, CDR1 is SGDLS and CDR2 YYNGEE. V was cut by 0 bases and J by 5 bases, with 23 bases left in between. This CDR3 reads CASSVVPYDSTGGYGYTF. The CDR3 DNA follows: TGTGCCAGCAGCGTAGTACCGTACGACTCAACGGGGGGGTATGGCTACACCTTC.

This clonotype was observed many times. This chain links TRBV5-1 with TRBJ2-5; the D is unclear. CDR1 and CDR2 (germline): SGHRS, YFSETQ. Trimming removed 0 bases from V and 2 bases from J, with 14 bases in between. The CDR3 totals 16 residues. The CDR3 bases are TGCGCCAGCAGCTTGGGCGACTCCGGGCCACAAGAGACCCAGTACTTC. It specifies CASSLGDSGPQETQYF.

This clonotype was recorded many times. The rearrangement joins TRBV12-3 or TRBV12-4 to TRBJ2-7; 7 nucleotides align to TRBD1. With 6 bases clipped from V and 3 bases from J, the junction kept 8 bases outside the gene matches. This CDR3 is 14 amino acids long. As DNA, the CDR3 is TGTGCCAGCAGGTTGTTGGCAGGGGGCTACGAGCAGTACTTC. Translating gives CASRLLAGGYEQYF.

This clonotype was seen many times. One end of the junction is discordant with germline, which a read error may explain. V is TRBV7-3 and J is TRBJ2-3; weak D call: TRBD2 (6 bases). CDR3 length: 13 residues. Germline CDR1 is SGHTA and CDR2 is FQGTGA. In DNA form, the CDR3 reads TGTGCCAGCAGCTCCTGGGGGGTCCAGCCACCGGTTTTT. Amino acids: CASSSWGVQPPVF.

This clonotype was found many times. The V and J genes are TRBV20-1 and TRBJ2-1, with a weak D call TRBD1 (6 bases). V was shortened by 6 bases and J by 4 bases, with 13 bases between the two germline ends. In germline, CDR1 is DFQATT, CDR2 SNEGSKA (reference sequence). The CDR3 is 13 amino acids. The CDR3 DNA reads TGCAGTGCCAGGGGAAGATGGTACAATGAGCAGTTCTTC. Translation gives CSARGRWYNEQFF.

At least ten counts were recorded for this clonotype. The chain combines TRBV7-8 with TRBJ1-3; D unresolved. CDR1 is SGHVS and CDR2 is FQNEAQ in the germline V gene. Deletions cut 2 bases from V and 0 bases from J, with 5 bases between. CDR3 length: 14 residues. DNA for the CDR3: TGTGCCAGCAGCTTACGGGACTCTGGAAACACCATATATTTT. Translation gives CASSLRDSGNTIYF.

The V gene is TRBV30, the J gene TRBJ1-5; D is undetermined. The germline V gene encodes CDR1 GTSNPN and CDR2 SVGIG (reference sequence). The germline V and J ends were trimmed by 1 base and 4 bases, with 11 bases remaining between them. This CDR3 comprises 14 residues. The chain's CDR3 is CAWSAGIGNQPQHF. The CDR3 bases are TGTGCCTGGAGTGCGGGAATTGGGAATCAGCCCCAGCATTTT.

This clonotype has at least ten counts. The V gene is TRBV7-9, the J gene TRBJ2-3; D uncertain. The CDR3 extends over 12 amino acids. Trimming stripped 5 bases from V and 5 bases from J, with 8 bases between. Germline V gives CDR1 SEHNR, CDR2 FQNEAQ (reference sequence). The CDR3 region is CASSPLGDTQYF. The CDR3 DNA is TGTGCCAGCAGCCCCTTGGGAGATACGCAGTATTTT.

This clonotype was found many times. The chain couples TRBV19 to TRBJ1-5; D might be TRBD1 (6 bases). This CDR3 comprises 14 residues. V dropped 5 bases and J dropped 4 bases, with 12 bases sitting between them. Per germline, CDR1 LNHDA and CDR2 SQIVND (reference sequence). For the CDR3, the DNA is TGTGCCAGTAGTCCGAGGACAGAAAATCAGCCCCAGCATTTT. It translates to CASSPRTENQPQHF.

The sample holds many counts of this clonotype. This chain links TRBV9 with TRBJ2-5, with D perhaps matching TRBD1 (6 bases). The CDR3 totals 14 residues. With 0 bases removed from V and 2 bases from J, the gap between germline ends came to 8 bases. Germline-derived CDR1 and CDR2 are SGDLS and YYNGEE. In DNA, the CDR3 is TGTGCCAGCAGCGTAGCGGGGACACAAGAGACCCAGTACTTC. Protein product: CASSVAGTQETQYF.

This clonotype was seen once. This chain joins TRBV6-1 and TRBJ1-5; D remains unclear. V was cut by 2 bases and J by 3 bases, with 5 bases left in between. This CDR3 comprises 13 residues. The germline V gene has CDR1 MNHNS and CDR2 SASEGT. Here the CDR3 DNA reads TGTGCCAGCAGTGAACAGATCAATCAGCCCCAGCATTTT. It translates to CASSEQINQPQHF.

This clonotype has a count of ten or more. The rearrangement links TRBV6-5 to TRBJ2-7, with no clear D. CDR3 length: 14 amino acids. CDR1 and CDR2 from the germline V gene are MNHEY and SVGAGI. Trimming cost V 2 bases and J 0 bases, with 8 bases left between them. CDR3 in DNA: TGTGCCAGCAGTTACGTCGAGAGCTCCTACGAGCAGTACTTC. This codes for CASSYVESSYEQYF.

The chain links TRBV6-5 to TRBJ2-4, with D unresolved. The CDR3 sequence is 17 residues long. V lost 5 bases, J lost 0 bases, and 17 bases lay in between. CDR1 is MNHEY, CDR2 SVGAGI, per germline. The CDR3 DNA reads TGTGCCAGCAGTCAGGACCGACCATGGATAGCCAAAAACATTCAGTACTTC. It yields the protein CASSQDRPWIAKNIQYF.

About this clonotype itself: The CDR3 does not close with the conserved phenylalanine or tryptophan, likely indicating a read error. The chain recombines TRBV6-5 with TRBJ2-2; 7 bases line up with TRBD1. This CDR3 spans 15 amino acids. J was trimmed by 5 bases and V by 5 bases; bases with no gene match: 8. Germline values: CDR1 MNHEY, CDR2 SVGAGI. The CDR3 region has the DNA TGTGCCAGCAGTCAAACAGGGGCGTGGACCGGGGAGCTGTTTCTT. It yields the protein CASSQTGAWTGELFL.

This clonotype was counted at least ten times. The gene calls are TRBV7-9 and TRBJ1-3; TRBD1 agrees at 7 bases. The CDR3 runs 15 residues. CDR1 SEHNR and CDR2 FQNEAQ come from the germline V gene (reference sequence). Trimming took 5 bases from V and 0 from J; bases not matched to a gene: 4. CDR3 residues: CASSEGTVSGNTIYF. The CDR3 DNA sequence: TGTGCCAGCAGCGAAGGGACAGTCTCTGGAAACACCATATATTTT.

This clonotype was seen only a few times. The junction departs from germline at one end; a sequencing error may be responsible. This sequence joins TRBV12-5 and TRBJ2-3; weak D call: TRBD1 (5 bases). The CDR3 totals 13 residues. Germline V gene sequence: CDR1 LGHNT, CDR2 FRNRAP. This chain's CDR3 is CVSGNSGPDTQYF. The DNA for the CDR3 is TGTGTTAGTGGTAATTCAGGGCCAGATACGCAGTATTTT. Looking up the rest from reference TRBV12-5 and TRBJ2-3 gives the full variable domain: DARVTQTPRHKVTEMGQEVTMRCQPILGHNTVFWYRQTMMQGLELLAYFRNRAPLDDSGMPKDRFSAEMPDATLATLKIQPSEPRDSAVYFCVSGNSGPDTQYFGPGTRLTVL.

In its sample, this clonotype was seen many times. The chain recombines TRBV7-9 with TRBJ2-1; D gene uncertain. Germline loops: CDR1 SEHNR, CDR2 FQNEAQ (reference sequence). The V end lost 1 base, the J end lost 12 bases, and 10 bases lay between the germline ends. This CDR3 has 12 amino acids. In DNA form, the CDR3 reads TGTGCCAGCAGCTTAGGGGGTCGGCCGCAGTTCTTC. Its protein product is CASSLGGRPQFF.